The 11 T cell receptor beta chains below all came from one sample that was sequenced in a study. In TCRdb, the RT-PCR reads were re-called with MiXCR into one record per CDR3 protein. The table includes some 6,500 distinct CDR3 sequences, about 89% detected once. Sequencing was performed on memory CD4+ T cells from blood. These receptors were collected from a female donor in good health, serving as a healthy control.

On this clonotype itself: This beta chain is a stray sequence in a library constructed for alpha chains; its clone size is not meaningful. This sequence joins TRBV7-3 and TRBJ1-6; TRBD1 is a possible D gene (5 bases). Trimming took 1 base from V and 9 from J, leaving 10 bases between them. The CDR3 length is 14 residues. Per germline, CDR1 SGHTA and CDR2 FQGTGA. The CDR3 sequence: CASSLRQIGSPLHF. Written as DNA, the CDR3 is TGTGCCAGCAGCTTAAGACAGATTGGTTCACCCCTCCACTTT.

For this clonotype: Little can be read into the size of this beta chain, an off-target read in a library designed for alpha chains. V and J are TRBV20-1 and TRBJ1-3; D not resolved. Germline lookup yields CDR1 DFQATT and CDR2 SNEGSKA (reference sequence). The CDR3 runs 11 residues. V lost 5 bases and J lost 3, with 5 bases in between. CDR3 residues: CSAENGNTIYF. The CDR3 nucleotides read TGCAGTGCTGAAAATGGAAACACCATATATTTT.

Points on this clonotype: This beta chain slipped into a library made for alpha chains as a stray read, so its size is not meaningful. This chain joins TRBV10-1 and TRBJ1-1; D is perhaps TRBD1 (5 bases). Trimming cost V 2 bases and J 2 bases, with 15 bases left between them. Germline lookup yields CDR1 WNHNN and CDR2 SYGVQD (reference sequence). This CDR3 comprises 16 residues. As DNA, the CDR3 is TGCGCCAGCAGTGAGGAGTGGAGGGGCGGAAACACTGAAGCTTTCTTT. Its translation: CASSEEWRGGNTEAFF.

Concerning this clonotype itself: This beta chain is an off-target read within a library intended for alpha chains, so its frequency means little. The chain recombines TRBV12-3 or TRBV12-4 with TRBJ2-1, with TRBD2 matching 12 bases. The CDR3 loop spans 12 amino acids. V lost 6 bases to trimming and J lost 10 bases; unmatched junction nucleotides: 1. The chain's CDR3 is CASRGTSGEQFF. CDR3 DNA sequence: TGTGCCAGCAGGGGGACTAGCGGGGAGCAGTTCTTC.

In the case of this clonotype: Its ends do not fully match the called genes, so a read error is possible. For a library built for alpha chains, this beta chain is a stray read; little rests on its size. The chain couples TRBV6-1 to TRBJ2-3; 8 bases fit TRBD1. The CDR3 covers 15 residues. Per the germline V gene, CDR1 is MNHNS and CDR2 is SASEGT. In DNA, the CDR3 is TGTGCCAGCAGGCGACAGGGGTTAGAGACAGTTACGCAGTATTTT. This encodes CASRRQGLETVTQYF.

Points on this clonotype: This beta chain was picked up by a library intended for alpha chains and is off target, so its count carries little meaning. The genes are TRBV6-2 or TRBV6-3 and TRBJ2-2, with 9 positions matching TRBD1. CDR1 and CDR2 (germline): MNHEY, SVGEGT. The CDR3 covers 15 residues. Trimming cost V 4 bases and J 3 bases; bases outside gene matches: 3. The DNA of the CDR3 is TGTGCCAGCAGTTCACAGGGGGCGGACACCGGGGAGCTGTTTTTT. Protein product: CASSSQGADTGELFF.

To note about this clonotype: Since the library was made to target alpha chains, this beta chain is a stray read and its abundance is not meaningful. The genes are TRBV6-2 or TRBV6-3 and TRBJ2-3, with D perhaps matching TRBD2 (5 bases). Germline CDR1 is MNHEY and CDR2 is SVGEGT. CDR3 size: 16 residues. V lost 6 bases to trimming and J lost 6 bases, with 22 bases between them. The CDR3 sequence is CASRTRRLDGGDTQYF. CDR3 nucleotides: TGTGCCAGCAGGACCCGTCGACTCGACGGCGGGGATACGCAGTATTTT.

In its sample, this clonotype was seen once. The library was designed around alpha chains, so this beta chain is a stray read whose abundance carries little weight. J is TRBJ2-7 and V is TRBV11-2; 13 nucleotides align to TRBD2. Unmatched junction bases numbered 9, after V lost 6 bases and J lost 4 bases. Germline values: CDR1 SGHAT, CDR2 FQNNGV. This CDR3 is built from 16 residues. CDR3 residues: CASRDRRLAGGYEQYF. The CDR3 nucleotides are TGTGCCAGCAGAGATAGGCGACTAGCGGGAGGATACGAGCAGTACTTC.

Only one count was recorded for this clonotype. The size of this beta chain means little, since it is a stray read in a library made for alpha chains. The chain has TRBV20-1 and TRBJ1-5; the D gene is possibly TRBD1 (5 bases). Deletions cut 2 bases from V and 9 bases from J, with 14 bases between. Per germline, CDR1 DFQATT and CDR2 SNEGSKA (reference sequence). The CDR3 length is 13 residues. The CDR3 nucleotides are TGCAGTGCTAGACCCCTGCTGGGGGGGCCCCAGCATTTT. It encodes CSARPLLGGPQHF.

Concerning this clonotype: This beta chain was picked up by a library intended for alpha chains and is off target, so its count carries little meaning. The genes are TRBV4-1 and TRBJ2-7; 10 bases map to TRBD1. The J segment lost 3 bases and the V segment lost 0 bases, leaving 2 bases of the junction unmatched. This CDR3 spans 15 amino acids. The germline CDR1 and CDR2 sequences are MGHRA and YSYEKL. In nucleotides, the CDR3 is TGCGCCAGCAGCCAAGAGGGACAGGGGTTCTACGAGCAGTACTTC. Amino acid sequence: CASSQEGQGFYEQYF.

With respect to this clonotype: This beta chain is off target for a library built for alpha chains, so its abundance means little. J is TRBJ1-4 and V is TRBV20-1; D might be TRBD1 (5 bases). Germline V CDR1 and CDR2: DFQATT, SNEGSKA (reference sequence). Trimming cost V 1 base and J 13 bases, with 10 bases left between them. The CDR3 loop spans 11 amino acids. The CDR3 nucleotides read TGCAGTGCTAGAGGGACGGGACCACTGTTTTTT. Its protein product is CSARGTGPLFF.